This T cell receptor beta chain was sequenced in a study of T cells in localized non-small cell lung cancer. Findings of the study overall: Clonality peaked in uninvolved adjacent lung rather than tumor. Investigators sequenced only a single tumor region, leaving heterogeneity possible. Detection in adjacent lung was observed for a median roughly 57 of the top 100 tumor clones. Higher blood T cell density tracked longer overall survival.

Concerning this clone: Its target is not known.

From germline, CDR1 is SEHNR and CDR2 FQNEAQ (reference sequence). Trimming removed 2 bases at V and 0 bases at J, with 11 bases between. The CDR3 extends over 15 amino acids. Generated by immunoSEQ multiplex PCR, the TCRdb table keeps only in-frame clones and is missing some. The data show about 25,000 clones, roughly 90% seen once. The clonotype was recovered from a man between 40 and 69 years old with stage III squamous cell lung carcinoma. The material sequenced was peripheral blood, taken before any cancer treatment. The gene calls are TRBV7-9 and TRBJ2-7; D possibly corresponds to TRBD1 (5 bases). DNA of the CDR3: TGTGCCAGCAGCTTACAGGGCAGGGTCTCCTACGAGCAGTACTTC. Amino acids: CASSLQGRVSYEQYF.